Given below is one TCR beta chain in context. This record comes from a study of blood T cell repertoires in COVID-19. The wider study: The samples span acute and convalescent COVID-19 from the United States, Italy and Spain.

Trimming pared 3 bases from V and 6 bases from J, leaving 9 bases between. The CDR3 runs to 13 residues. The germline CDR1 and CDR2 sequences are WSHSY and SAAADI. In the authors' methods: Amplification from reference gene primers served as the basis for estimated nucleated cell counts. The assay was immunoSEQ multiplex PCR, and TCRdb's table has in-frame clones only and misses some. V and J calls plus clone size are reproduced from that table; the DNA served to infer D and trimming. The sample lists 180,000 or so clones, about 77% occurring once. The chain combines TRBV10-2 with TRBJ1-5; a possible D gene is TRBD1 (6 bases). Sequencing was carried out using peripheral blood. This clonotype was sampled from a woman older than 75 with active or convalescent COVID-19. The CDR3 spells CASSDTGIQPQHF. The CDR3, as DNA: TGCGCCAGCAGTGATACAGGGATTCAGCCCCAGCATTTT.